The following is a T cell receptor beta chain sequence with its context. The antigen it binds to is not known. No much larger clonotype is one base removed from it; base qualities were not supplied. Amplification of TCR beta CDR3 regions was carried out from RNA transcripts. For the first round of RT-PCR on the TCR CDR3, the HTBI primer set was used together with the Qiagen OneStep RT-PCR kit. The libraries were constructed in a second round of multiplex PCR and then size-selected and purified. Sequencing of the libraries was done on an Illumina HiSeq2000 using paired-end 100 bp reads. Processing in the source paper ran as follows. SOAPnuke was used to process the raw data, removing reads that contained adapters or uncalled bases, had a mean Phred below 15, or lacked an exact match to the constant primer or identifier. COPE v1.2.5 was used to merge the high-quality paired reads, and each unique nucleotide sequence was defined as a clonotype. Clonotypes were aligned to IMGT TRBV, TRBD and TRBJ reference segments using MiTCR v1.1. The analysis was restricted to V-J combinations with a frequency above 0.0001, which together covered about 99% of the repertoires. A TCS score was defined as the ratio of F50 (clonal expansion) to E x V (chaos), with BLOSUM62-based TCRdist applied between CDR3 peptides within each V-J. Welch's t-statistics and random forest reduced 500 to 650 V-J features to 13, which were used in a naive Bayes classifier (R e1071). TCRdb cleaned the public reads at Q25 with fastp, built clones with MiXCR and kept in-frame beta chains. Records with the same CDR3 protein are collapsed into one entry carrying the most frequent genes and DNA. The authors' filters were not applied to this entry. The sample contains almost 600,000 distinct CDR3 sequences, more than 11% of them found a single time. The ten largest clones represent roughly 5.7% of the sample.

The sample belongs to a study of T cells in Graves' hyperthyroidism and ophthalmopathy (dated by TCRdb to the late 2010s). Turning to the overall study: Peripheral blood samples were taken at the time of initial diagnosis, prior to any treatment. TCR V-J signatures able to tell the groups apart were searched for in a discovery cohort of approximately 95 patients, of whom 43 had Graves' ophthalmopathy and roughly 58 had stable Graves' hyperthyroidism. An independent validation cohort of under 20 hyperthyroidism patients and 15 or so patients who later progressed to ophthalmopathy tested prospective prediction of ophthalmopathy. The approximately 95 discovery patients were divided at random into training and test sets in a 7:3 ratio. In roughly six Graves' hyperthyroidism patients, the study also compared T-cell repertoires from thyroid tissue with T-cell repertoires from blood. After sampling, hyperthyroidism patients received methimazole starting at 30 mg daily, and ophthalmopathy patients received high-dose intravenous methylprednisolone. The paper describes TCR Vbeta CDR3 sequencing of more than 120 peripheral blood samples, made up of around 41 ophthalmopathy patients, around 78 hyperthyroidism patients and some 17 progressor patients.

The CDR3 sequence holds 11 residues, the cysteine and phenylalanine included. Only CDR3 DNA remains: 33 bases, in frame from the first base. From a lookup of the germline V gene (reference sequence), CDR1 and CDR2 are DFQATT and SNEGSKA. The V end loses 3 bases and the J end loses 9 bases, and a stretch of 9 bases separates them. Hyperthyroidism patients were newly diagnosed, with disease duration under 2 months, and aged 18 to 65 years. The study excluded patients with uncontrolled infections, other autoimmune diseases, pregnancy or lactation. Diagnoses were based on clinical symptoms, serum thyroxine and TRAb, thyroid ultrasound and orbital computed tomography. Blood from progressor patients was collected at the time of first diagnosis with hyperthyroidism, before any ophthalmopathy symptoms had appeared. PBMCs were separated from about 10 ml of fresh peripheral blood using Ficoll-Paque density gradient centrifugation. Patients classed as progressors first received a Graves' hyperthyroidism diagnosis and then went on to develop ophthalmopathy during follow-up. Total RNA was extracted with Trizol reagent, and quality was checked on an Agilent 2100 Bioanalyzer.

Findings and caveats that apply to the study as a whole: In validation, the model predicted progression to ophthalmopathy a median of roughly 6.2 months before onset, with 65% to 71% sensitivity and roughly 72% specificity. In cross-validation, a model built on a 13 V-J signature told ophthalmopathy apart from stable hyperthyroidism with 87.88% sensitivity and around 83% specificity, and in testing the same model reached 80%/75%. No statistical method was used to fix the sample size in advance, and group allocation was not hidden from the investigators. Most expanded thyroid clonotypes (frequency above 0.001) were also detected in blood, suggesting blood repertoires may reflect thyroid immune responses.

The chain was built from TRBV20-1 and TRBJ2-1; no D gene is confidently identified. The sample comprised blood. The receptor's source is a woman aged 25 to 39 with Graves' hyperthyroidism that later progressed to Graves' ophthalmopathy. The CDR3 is CSASFTSEQFF. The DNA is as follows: TGCAGTGCTAGTTTCACCAGTGAGCAGTTCTTC.